This is a list of T cell receptor beta chains from one sample in a study of cytomegalovirus exposure and HLA in healthy donors. This table comes from immunoSEQ multiplex PCR, and its TCRdb copy is limited to in-frame clones, with some not included. The sample carries some 160,000 clones, 77% recorded once. The sample taken for sequencing was PBMCs. These receptors were collected from a woman younger than 45 in good health and CMV-seronegative. The CDR3 runs from the conserved cysteine through the conserved F or W. D genes are given only for firm matches. Only part of the rows carry a size: once, few, many, or a class if the clone is expanded.

>15|TRBD1|TRBJ1-3|TRBV2|-
CAGGQGGNSGNTIYF
TGTGCCGGGGGACAGGGAGGTAACTCTGGAAACACCATATATTTT
>14|-|TRBJ1-4|TRBV9|-
CASSVGTANEKLFF
TGTGCCAGCAGCGTAGGGACAGCTAATGAAAAACTGTTTTTT
>17|TRBD1|TRBJ1-1|TRBV7-3|few
CARKRDRGRPVDTEAFF
TGTGCCAGAAAGCGAGACAGGGGGCGCCCCGTGGACACTGAAGCTTTCTTT
>16|-|TRBJ1-2|TRBV10-3|few
CAISPGQAFGTAVSTF
TGTGCCATCAGTCCCGGCCAGGCATTTGGTACGGCTGTGTCCACCTTC
>12|-|TRBJ1-2|TRBV5-6|-
CASRLPNYGYTF
TGTGCCAGCAGACTCCCTAACTATGGCTACACCTTC
>12|-|TRBJ1-5|TRBV29-1|-
CSVVEGDQPQHF
TGCAGCGTTGTAGAAGGAGATCAGCCCCAGCATTTT
>12|TRBD1|TRBJ2-7|TRBV29-1|-
CSVEDRGNEQYF
TGCAGCGTTGAGGACAGGGGTAACGAGCAGTACTTC
>16|-|TRBJ1-2|TRBV5-1|-
CASSLGAGRFNYGYTF
TGCGCCAGCAGCTTAGGGGCAGGGAGGTTTAACTATGGCTACACCTTC
>14|-|TRBJ1-1|TRBV11-3|-
CAAGIGPMNTEAFF
TGTGCAGCGGGTATAGGGCCGATGAACACTGAAGCTTTCTTT
>15|TRBD1|TRBJ2-5|TRBV6-1|-
CASGMGTGVRETQYF
TGTGCCAGCGGGATGGGGACAGGGGTGAGAGAGACCCAGTACTTC
>14|TRBD1|TRBJ1-3|TRBV19|-
CATQQGYAGNTIYF
TGTGCTACTCAACAGGGGTACGCTGGAAACACCATATATTTT
>15|-|TRBJ1-1|TRBV7-6|-
CASSLDQGGGTEAFF
TGTGCCAGCAGCTTAGATCAGGGTGGCGGCACTGAAGCTTTCTTT
>16|-|TRBJ2-2|TRBV4-2|-
CASSQGSLPATGELFF
TGTGCCAGCAGCCAAGGTTCCCTACCTGCCACCGGGGAGCTGTTTTTT
>15|TRBD1|TRBJ1-2|TRBV25-1|few
CASSDRDSLNYGYTF
TGTGCCAGCAGTGATAGGGACAGCCTTAACTATGGCTACACCTTC
>12|-|TRBJ2-3|TRBV30|-
CAWTPRADTQYF
TGTGCCTGGACTCCCCGGGCAGATACGCAGTATTTT
>16|TRBD2|TRBJ2-3|TRBV10-2|-
CASSSLAGGSTDTQYF
TGCGCCAGCAGTTCCCTAGCGGGGGGGTCCACAGATACGCAGTATTTT
>14|TRBD1|TRBJ2-7|TRBV7-6|-
CASSLDRGKYEQYF
TGTGCCAGCAGCTTAGACAGGGGGAAGTACGAGCAGTACTTC
>15|-|TRBJ1-1|TRBV5-6|-
CASSWIGQMNTEAFF
TGTGCCAGCAGCTGGATCGGACAGATGAACACTGAAGCTTTCTTT
>16|-|TRBJ2-7|TRBV9|-
CASSPRDRSHSYEQYF
TGTGCCAGCAGCCCTCGAGACAGATCTCACTCCTACGAGCAGTACTTC